One sample yielded the 18 T cell receptor beta chains listed below, sequenced in a study of control samples from healthy donors and cancer patients. Assay: immunoSEQ multiplex PCR; the TCRdb copy retains only in-frame clones and omits some. The sample contains under 200,000 clones, 96% of which appear only once. Sequenced sample: blood. The receptors stem from a woman aged 25 to 39 in good health.

This sequence joins TRBV11-2 and TRBJ2-3; 15 positions agree with TRBD2. The germline gives CDR1 SGHAT, CDR2 FQNNGV. The trim removed 5 bases at V and 3 bases at J, leaving 6 bases unmatched. The CDR3 contains 17 residues. The CDR3 loop is CASSPWTSGGVTDTQYF. For the CDR3, the DNA is TGTGCCAGCAGCCCTTGGACTAGCGGGGGGGTGACAGATACGCAGTATTTT.

The chain has TRBV24-1 and TRBJ2-1; TRBD2 matches 11 bases. Germline lookup yields CDR1 KGHDR and CDR2 SFDVKD. Trimming cost V 9 bases and J 4 bases; bases outside gene matches: 7. CDR3 size: 15 residues. CDR3 coding DNA: TGTGCCACCTCTAAAGGGACTAGCGGTTACAATGAGCAGTTCTTC. Its translation: CATSKGTSGYNEQFF.

The chain links TRBV30 to TRBJ2-5, with D possibly being TRBD2 (5 bases). CDR3 size: 13 residues. Germline V lookup: CDR1 GTSNPN, CDR2 SVGIG (reference sequence). The V end lost 3 bases, the J end lost 2 bases, and 10 bases lay between the germline ends. The CDR3 spells CAWRLVGQETQYF. The DNA of the CDR3 is TGTGCCTGGAGACTAGTAGGGCAAGAGACCCAGTACTTC.

The gene calls are TRBV7-6 and TRBJ1-4; D is uncertain. CDR3 length equals 15 residues. V lost 1 base, J lost 1 base, and 7 bases lay in between. Germline loops: CDR1 SGHVS, CDR2 FNYEAQ. CDR3 sequence: CASSLDGRTNEKLFF. In DNA, the CDR3 is TGTGCCAGCAGCTTAGACGGTCGAACTAATGAAAAACTGTTTTTT.

The chain combines TRBV18 with TRBJ1-2; tentatively, D is TRBD1 (6 bases). The CDR3 runs to 13 residues. V was cut by 3 bases and J by 8 bases, with 13 bases left in between. Germline V lookup: CDR1 KGHSH, CDR2 LQKENI. The DNA of the CDR3 is TGTGCCAGCTCACCTGTACAGGGTGAAGGCTACACCTTC. Translated: CASSPVQGEGYTF.

The chain links TRBV30 to TRBJ1-1, with a weak D call TRBD1 (5 bases). The germline V gene encodes CDR1 GTSNPN and CDR2 SVGIG (reference sequence). The V and J ends lost 3 bases and 4 bases respectively, with 12 bases between them. The CDR3 contains 13 residues. The CDR3 loop is CAWRRTGGTEAFF. The CDR3 coding sequence is TGTGCCTGGAGGAGGACGGGGGGCACTGAAGCTTTCTTT.

CDR3 sequence: CASSLRGGPETQYF. CDR3 bases: TGTGCCAGCTCTCTTAGGGGGGGCCCGGAGACCCAGTACTTC. The chain recombines TRBV9 with TRBJ2-5; possibly TRBD2 for D (7 bases). Germline V CDR1 and CDR2: SGDLS, YYNGEE. The CDR3 has 14 residues. The V end was cut by 7 bases, the J end by 5 bases, with 18 bases between.

The chain carries TRBV27 and TRBJ1-1; TRBD1 might be the D (5 bases). The germline V and J ends were trimmed by 9 bases and 0 bases, with 11 bases remaining between them. This CDR3 has 13 amino acids. The V gene's germline CDR1 is MNHEY and CDR2 SMNVEV (reference sequence). This CDR3 is CASSWGLNTEAFF. The CDR3 DNA follows: TGTGCCAGTTCGTGGGGCCTGAACACTGAAGCTTTCTTT.

V gene TRBV6-2 or TRBV6-3 combines with J gene TRBJ1-2; TRBD1 aligns across 9 bases. The CDR3 loop spans 14 amino acids. With 6 bases clipped from V and 5 bases from J, the junction kept 7 bases outside the gene matches. The germline V gene encodes CDR1 MNHEY and CDR2 SVGEGT. As DNA, the CDR3 is TGTGCCAGCAGACCTGGACAGGGGAGATATGGCTACACCTTC. It encodes CASRPGQGRYGYTF.

This sequence joins TRBV12-3 or TRBV12-4 and TRBJ2-2; no reliable D call. CDR3 length: 12 residues. V was trimmed by 6 bases and J by 8 bases, leaving 10 bases between them. The CDR3 spells CASSLPLGELFF. The CDR3 nucleotides are TGTGCCAGCAGCCTCCCATTGGGGGAGCTGTTTTTT.

A remark on this clone: Within the sample, other DNA sequences also encode this same CDR3. This rearrangement joins TRBV28 to TRBJ1-2; D not certain. The V gene lost 2 bases and the J gene lost 5 bases, with 6 bases spanning the gap. From germline, CDR1 is MDHEN and CDR2 SYDVKM. The CDR3 is 12 amino acids. As DNA, the CDR3 is TGTGCCAGCAGTTTACGCGGGTATGGCTACACCTTC. Protein product: CASSLRGYGYTF.

This rearrangement joins TRBV4-1 to TRBJ1-2, with 7 bases fitting TRBD1. V was clipped by 1 base and J by 8 bases; unmatched bases: 7. This CDR3 contains 14 residues. Per germline, CDR1 MGHRA and CDR2 YSYEKL. CDR3 sequence (DNA): TGCGCCAGCAGCCAAGGGATAGGGGGCCAGGGCTACACCTTC. Its protein product is CASSQGIGGQGYTF.

Worth noting for this clone: Compared with germline, one end of the junction differs, possibly owing to a read error. The chain recombines TRBV7-2 with TRBJ2-2; D could derive from TRBD1 or TRBD2 (6 bases each). Germline V gene lookup returns CDR1 SGHTA and CDR2 FQGNSA. This CDR3 region has 15 residues. CDR3: CASTPERGYTGGLFF. CDR3 in DNA: TGTGCCAGCACCCCGGAAAGGGGGTATACCGGGGGGCTGTTTTTT.

The rearrangement links TRBV9 to TRBJ1-6; D unclear. Germline V gene data show CDR1 as SGDLS and CDR2 as YYNGEE. This CDR3 has 16 amino acids. Trimming removed 0 bases at V and 4 bases at J, with 11 bases between. The CDR3 protein is CASSVADPRYNSPLHF. CDR3 sequence (DNA): TGTGCCAGCAGCGTAGCTGATCCTCGATATAATTCACCCCTCCACTTT.

V gene TRBV6-5 combines with J gene TRBJ1-5; possibly TRBD1 for D (5 bases). Per germline, CDR1 MNHEY and CDR2 SVGAGI. This CDR3 has 15 amino acids. Trimming removed 5 bases at V and 2 bases at J, with 13 bases between. As DNA, the CDR3 is TGTGCCAGCAGTCCACGCTGGGGGGGCAATCAGCCCCAGCATTTT. Its translation: CASSPRWGGNQPQHF.

This clone was recorded a few times. The chain couples TRBV29-1 to TRBJ2-7; 12 nucleotides match TRBD2. Per the germline V gene, CDR1 is SQVTM and CDR2 is ANQGSEA. Unmatched junction bases numbered 4, after V lost 6 bases and J lost 4 bases. This CDR3 comprises 13 residues. CDR3 in amino acids: CSVTSGSFYEQYF. CDR3 nucleotides: TGCAGCGTGACTAGCGGGAGTTTTTACGAGCAGTACTTC.

This chain joins TRBV30 and TRBJ2-1; TRBD2 matches 13 bases. Trimming at V came to 4 bases and at J to 8 bases, leaving 8 bases not matched to a gene. CDR1 is GTSNPN, CDR2 SVGIG, per germline (reference sequence). CDR3 length equals 15 residues. This CDR3 is CAWTLLAGGPYEQFF. The DNA for the CDR3 is TGTGCCTGGACTTTACTAGCGGGAGGGCCTTATGAGCAGTTCTTC.

CDR3 sequence: CAWSVDNYGYTF. The DNA for the CDR3 is TGTGCCTGGAGTGTGGACAACTATGGCTACACCTTC. The V and J genes are TRBV30 and TRBJ1-2; D is undetermined. This CDR3 is 12 amino acids long. Per germline, CDR1 GTSNPN and CDR2 SVGIG (reference sequence). V gave up 0 bases and J gave up 2 bases, with 4 bases separating them.